This T cell receptor beta chain was sequenced in a study of T-cell memory formation after mild COVID-19. Overall study results and limits: A second wave expanding day 15 to 37 was CD4+-biased; contracting clones were balanced.

This CDR3 comprises 14 residues. Germline loops: CDR1 DFQATT, CDR2 SNEGSKA (reference sequence). The V segment lost 3 bases and the J segment 0 bases; nucleotides outside the gene matches: 4. A few counts support this clonotype. Antigen unknown. Constant-segment primers were used for 5'RACE, and the resulting TCR alpha and TCR beta cDNA libraries carried sample barcodes and UMIs. One entry per CDR3 protein results from TCRdb running MiXCR on the 5' RACE reads. The data hold some 40,000 distinct CDR3 sequences, with about 6.1% observed a single time. This TCR was recovered from an adult who had mild COVID-19 (a few samples of this study predate the infection). Cell type and time point are not known. V usage is TRBV20-1 and J usage is TRBJ2-7, with 8 bases identical to TRBD2. The sample was PBMCs or a T cell subset sorted from them (not recorded which). The CDR3 region is CSASTSGSSYEQYF. The CDR3 DNA follows: TGCAGTGCTAGTACTAGCGGAAGCTCCTACGAGCAGTACTTC.